This TCR beta chain was captured in a study of PD-L1 blockade in urothelial cancer. The V gene's germline CDR1 is SGDLS and CDR2 YYNGEE. V trimming: 3 bases; J trimming: 1 base; junction bases outside the gene matches: 7. The CDR3 is 16 residues long. TCRdb's copy holds only in-frame clones and misses some; the assay was immunoSEQ multiplex PCR. The profile shows about 15,000 clones, approximately 88% of them singletons. This TCR came from a man between 65 and 85 years old with urothelial cancer. The chain is built from TRBV9 and TRBJ1-3; 7 bases match TRBD1. This sample comprised PBMCs, obtained around atezolizumab (anti-PD-L1) treatment. This CDR3 reads CASSEYRGYSGNTIYF. CDR3 DNA: TGTGCCAGCAGCGAGTACAGGGGTTATTCTGGAAACACCATATATTTT. Based on the CDR3 plus reference TRBV9 and TRBJ1-3, the full variable domain is DSGVTQTPKHLITATGQRVTLRCSPRSGDLSVYWYQQSLDQGLQFLIQYYNGEERAKGNILERFSAQQFPDLHSELNLSSLELGDSALYFCASSEYRGYSGNTIYFGEGSWLTVV.